The 15 T cell receptor beta chains in this list originate from one sample, sequenced in a study of prognosis after radiotherapy for stage I lung cancer (dated by TCRdb to about 2021). The sample was run on an Illumina HiSeq 3000. The TCR beta CDR3 region was amplified from genomic DNA by two rounds of multiplex PCR. The first PCR round used primers specific to each TRBV and TRBJ gene, and the primer sequences were filed in Chinese patent CN105087789A. TCRdb reprocessed the public reads (quality trimming at Q25 with fastp, clone calling with MiXCR) and kept in-frame beta chains. Each entry is one CDR3 protein sequence, shown with its most common DNA and genes. The sample table records 20,000 or so distinct CDR3 sequences; approximately 43% of these occur just once. The top ten hold approximately 34% of the sample. Sequenced here: PBMCs, sampled before or after stereotactic body radiation therapy (not recorded which). The receptors were sampled from a donor aged 50 or older with non-small cell lung cancer.

This clonotype was counted at least ten times. This sequence joins TRBV20-1 and TRBJ2-5, with D possibly being TRBD1 (6 bases). CDR3 length: 14 amino acids. Between the trimmed V and J ends, which lost 3 bases and 5 bases, there was a span of 16 bases. The germline gives CDR1 DFQATT, CDR2 SNEGSKA (reference sequence). As DNA, the CDR3 is TGCAGTGCTAGTAGGGCAGGGGCCGACGAGACCCAGTACTTC. Its protein product is CSASRAGADETQYF.

This clonotype occurred many times. V is TRBV7-6 and J is TRBJ1-1, with D unclear. V was shortened by 1 base and J by 5 bases, with 8 bases between the two germline ends. The CDR3 extends over 13 amino acids. Germline lookup yields CDR1 SGHVS and CDR2 FNYEAQ. The CDR3 spells CASSLEGNTEAFF. The DNA for the CDR3 is TGTGCCAGCAGCTTAGAAGGGAATACTGAAGCTTTCTTT.

The chain employs TRBV6-1 and TRBJ2-1, with TRBD2 as a possible D gene (6 bases). The germline gives CDR1 MNHNS, CDR2 SASEGT. The CDR3 covers 16 residues. The V end was cut by 11 bases, the J end by 4 bases, with 24 bases between. CDR3 in DNA: TGTGCCTCAAAGCTCACGGGACTGGATGATTACAATGAGCAGTTCTTC. Translation gives CASKLTGLDDYNEQFF.

This chain joins TRBV28 and TRBJ1-1; D not resolved. CDR1 MDHEN and CDR2 SYDVKM come from the germline V gene. This CDR3 contains 12 residues. V lost 2 bases and J lost 3, with 4 bases in between. CDR3 sequence (DNA): TGTGCCAGCAGTTTACAGGACACTGAAGCTTTCTTT. As protein: CASSLQDTEAFF.

The table lists this clonotype with many counts. J is TRBJ2-2 and V is TRBV7-9; 10 bases are shared with TRBD2. V dropped 1 base and J dropped 6; count of bases not matched to a gene: 17. The CDR3 covers 20 residues. Germline V gene sequence: CDR1 SEHNR, CDR2 FQNEAQ (reference sequence). The CDR3 DNA sequence: TGTGCCAGCAGCTTAGAAGGAGTCCTAGCGGGAGCGGGGGATCCCGGGGAGCTGTTTTTT. It is translated as CASSLEGVLAGAGDPGELFF.

Remarks on this clonotype: A read error is likely here: a far larger clone is one base away. The chain has TRBV27 and TRBJ2-5; 8 nucleotides agree with TRBD1. Judging by the DNA end, TRBJ2-1 fits better; the J call may be wrong. CDR3 size: 15 residues. Germline V lookup: CDR1 MNHEY, CDR2 SMNVEV (reference sequence). The CDR3 nucleotides are TGTGCCAGCAGTACCGGCAGGGGGCTCAAAAATGAGCAGTTCTTC. This gives the protein CASSTGRGLKNEQFF.

As concerns this clonotype: Sequence at one end of the junction differs from germline and may be a read error. The chain recombines TRBV6-2 or TRBV6-3 with TRBJ2-7; 11 positions match TRBD1. The germline V gene has CDR1 MNHEY and CDR2 SVGEGT. The CDR3 spans 16 residues. This CDR3 is CASISRRTGGSYEQYF. CDR3 sequence (DNA): TGTGCCAGCATTTCCCGGAGGACAGGGGGCTCCTATGAGCAGTACTTC.

Comments on this clonotype: At one end, the junction sequence differs from germline, possibly due to a read error. V and J are TRBV2 and TRBJ2-1, with D possibly matching TRBD2 (6 bases). The CDR3 is 16 residues long. Germline V gene sequence: CDR1 SNHLY, CDR2 FYNNEI. CDR3 in amino acids: CARSAQSSGLKNEQSF. The CDR3 coding sequence is TGTGCCAGGAGTGCCCAGTCTTCGGGACTTAAAAATGAGCAGTCCTTC.

This clonotype appeared many times. V usage is TRBV7-2 and J usage is TRBJ2-1, with TRBD2 matching 12 bases. Germline CDR1 SGHTA, CDR2 FQGNSA. The CDR3 covers 15 residues. The J segment lost 8 bases and the V segment lost 5 bases, leaving 7 bases of the junction unmatched. For the CDR3, the DNA is TGTGCCAGCAGCCTGACTAGCGGGAGCCTGTATGAGCAGTTCTTC. Amino acid sequence: CASSLTSGSLYEQFF.

This clonotype was detected once. One end of the junction is discordant with germline, which a read error may explain. The chain links TRBV6-2 or TRBV6-3 to TRBJ2-1; 7 bases align to TRBD2. The germline CDR1 and CDR2 sequences are MNHEY and SVGEGT. The CDR3 runs 15 residues. This CDR3 is CASSLRRSGYSEQLF. CDR3 nucleotide sequence: TGTGCCAGCAGTTTAAGACGTAGCGGGTACAGTGAGCAGTTATTC.

The chain uses TRBV7-6 and TRBJ2-7; 8 bases match TRBD2. V lost 6 bases and J lost 2; bases outside the gene matches: 9. Germline-derived CDR1 and CDR2 are SGHVS and FNYEAQ. The CDR3 loop spans 15 amino acids. In DNA, the CDR3 is TGTGCCAGCAGGGACGGGTCGGGGGGGCCCTACGAGCAGTACTTC. Encoded protein: CASRDGSGGPYEQYF.

This clonotype has ten or more counts. CDR3 in amino acids: CASSLTAQTYNEQFF. DNA of the CDR3: TGTGCCAGCAGCTTAACAGCCCAGACATACAATGAGCAGTTCTTC. The chain uses TRBV11-3 and TRBJ2-1, with D uncertain. The CDR3 is 15 amino acids. Germline V gene lookup returns CDR1 SGHNT and CDR2 YENEEA. V lost 2 bases, J lost 4 bases, and 12 bases lay in between.

This clonotype was detected many times. The CDR3 region has the DNA TGTGCCAGCAGTTTGCCAGGGGGGACGACAGGTTACGAGCAGTACTTC. It yields the protein CASSLPGGTTGYEQYF. V is TRBV28 and J is TRBJ2-7; a possible D gene is TRBD1 (7 bases). CDR3 length equals 16 residues. V dropped 3 bases and J dropped 4 bases, with 19 bases sitting between them. Per the germline V gene, CDR1 is MDHEN and CDR2 is SYDVKM.

The rearrangement uses TRBV6-2 or TRBV6-3 and TRBJ2-2; 7 bases agree with TRBD1. Losses at the gene ends were 6 bases for V and 15 bases for J; bases not matched to a gene: 16. The CDR3 runs 14 residues. Germline loops: CDR1 MNHEY, CDR2 SVGEGT. This CDR3 is CASRDRLDTGDLFF. For the CDR3, the DNA is TGTGCCAGCAGGGACAGGTTGGACACCGGGGATTTGTTTTTT.

This clonotype was counted ten times or more. The rearrangement links TRBV27 to TRBJ2-2; 9 positions match TRBD2. After removal of 2 bases from V and 4 bases from J, the junction contained 11 bases not matched to a gene. Per the germline V gene, CDR1 is MNHEY and CDR2 is SMNVEV (reference sequence). The CDR3 has 18 residues. The CDR3 sequence: CASSLERGLAGFTGELFF. The CDR3 DNA reads TGTGCCAGCAGTTTAGAGAGAGGGCTAGCGGGATTCACCGGGGAGCTGTTTTTT.